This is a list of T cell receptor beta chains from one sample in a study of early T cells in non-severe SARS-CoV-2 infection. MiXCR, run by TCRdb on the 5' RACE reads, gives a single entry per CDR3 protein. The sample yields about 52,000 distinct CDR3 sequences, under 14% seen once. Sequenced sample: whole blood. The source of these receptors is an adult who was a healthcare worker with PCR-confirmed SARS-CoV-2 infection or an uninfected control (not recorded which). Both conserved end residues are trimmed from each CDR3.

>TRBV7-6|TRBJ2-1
ASSLGGRWREGQNEQF
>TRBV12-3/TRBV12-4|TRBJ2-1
ASSLAGGDEQF
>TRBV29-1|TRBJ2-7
SVEKKGPRPKLGEQY
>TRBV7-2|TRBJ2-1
ASSALPVVNEQF
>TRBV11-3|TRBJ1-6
ASSLGGGTDSPLH
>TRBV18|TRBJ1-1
ASSPDGPGTEAF
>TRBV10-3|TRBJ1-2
AISASLGEHYGYT
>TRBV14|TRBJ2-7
ASSQVSGRLYEQY
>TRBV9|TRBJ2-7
ASSVADRDHEQY
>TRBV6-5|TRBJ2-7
ASRSKRPGPSYEQY
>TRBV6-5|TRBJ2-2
ASSRTSGTGELF
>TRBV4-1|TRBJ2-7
ASSQVYSFYEQY
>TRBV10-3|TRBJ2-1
AIQERGRENEQF
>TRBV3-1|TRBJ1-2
ASSPRTGVDYGYT
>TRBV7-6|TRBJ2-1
ASSLAAGIRNEQF
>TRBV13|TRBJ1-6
ASSLPGGGSPLH
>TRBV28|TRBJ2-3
FDRRESPTDTQY